One T cell receptor beta chain is described in this entry. Antigen specificity is unknown. Trimming removed 6 bases from V and 2 bases from J, with 7 bases in between. CDR3 length: 11 amino acids. Germline lookup yields CDR1 SQVTM and CDR2 ANQGSEA. This sample was included in a study of vaccination and CD4 T cells after COVID-19. About the research overall: Post-vaccine sample collection happened at a median of roughly 72 days after dose two, ranging 14 to 241.

An Oncomine TCR Beta short-read assay was used to sequence the DNA from cultured CD4+ T cells. TCRdb re-analysed the PCR reads in MiXCR, keeping a single row per CDR3 protein. The sample carries tens of thousands of distinct CDR3 sequences, around 39% recorded once. Time point reported: late sampling 161 to 241 days after vaccination in a few convalescent patients. The treatment is: roughly nine-day PBMC culture with coronavirus spike peptide pools or control peptides (ViraFEST assay). Source: CD4+ T cells from blood, cultured in vitro, taken about 7 months after SARS-CoV-2 vaccination. This sequence was found in a human donor who had recovered from COVID-19. The chain has TRBV29-1 and TRBJ1-2; no firm D call. CDR3 in amino acids: CSVRVNYGYTF. CDR3 coding DNA: TGCAGCGTCCGGGTCAACTATGGCTACACCTTC. Full variable domain (outside the CDR3, taken from reference TRBV29-1 and TRBJ1-2): SAVISQKPSRDICQRGTSLTIQCQVDSQVTMMFWYRQQPGQSLTLIATANQGSEATYESGFVIDKFPISRPNLTFSTLTVSNMSPEDSSIYLCSVRVNYGYTFGSGTRLTVV.